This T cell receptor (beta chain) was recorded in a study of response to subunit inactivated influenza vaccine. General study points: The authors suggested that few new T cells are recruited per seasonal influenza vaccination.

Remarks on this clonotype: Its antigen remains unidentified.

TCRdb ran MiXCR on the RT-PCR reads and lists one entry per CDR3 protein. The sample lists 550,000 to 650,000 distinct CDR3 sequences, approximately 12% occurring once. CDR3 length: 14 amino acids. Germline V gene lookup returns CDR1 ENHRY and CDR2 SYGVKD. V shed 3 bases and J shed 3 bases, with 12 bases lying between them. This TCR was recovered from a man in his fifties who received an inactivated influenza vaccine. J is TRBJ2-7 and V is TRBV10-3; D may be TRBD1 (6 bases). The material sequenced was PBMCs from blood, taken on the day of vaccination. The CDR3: CAISDGQISYEQYF. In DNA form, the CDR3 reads TGTGCCATCAGTGATGGACAGATCAGCTACGAGCAGTACTTC.